The 14 T cell receptor beta chains below were found in one sample sequenced in a study of blood T cell repertoires in COVID-19 (dated by TCRdb to the early 2020s). Libraries were made using the immunoSEQ multiplex PCR assay. TCRdb obtained this table from immuneACCESS and retained in-frame rearrangements with V and J assigned. These tables miss some clones; where compared with another copy, unresolved V genes account for less than half of the shortfall, and the remainder is unexplained. Present in this sample are around 340,000 clones, roughly 85% of which were seen just once. Around 4.5% of the sample is held by the ten biggest clonotypes. The sample comprised PBMCs or T cells enriched from blood (not recorded which). These receptors were taken from a woman in her thirties or forties with acute COVID-19.

CDR3 in amino acids: CASTTVTGFGNEQFF. Written as DNA, the CDR3 is TGCGCCAGCACCACAGTGACAGGGTTTGGCAATGAGCAGTTCTTC. V usage is TRBV5-1 and J usage is TRBJ2-1; 7 bases agree with TRBD1. The CDR3 spans 15 residues. V dropped 6 bases and J dropped 6; count of bases not matched to a gene: 12. Germline V gene lookup returns CDR1 SGHRS and CDR2 YFSETQ.

The rearrangement joins TRBV9 to TRBJ2-7; 9 nucleotides line up with TRBD1. Germline V gene sequence: CDR1 SGDLS, CDR2 YYNGEE. V shed 0 bases and J 5 bases; nucleotides not matched to a gene: 6. The CDR3 has 15 amino acids. The CDR3 here is CASSVVGDRGDEQYF. The CDR3 DNA reads as TGTGCCAGCAGCGTAGTAGGAGACAGGGGGGACGAGCAGTACTTC.

The chain employs TRBV7-8 and TRBJ1-1; the match to TRBD1 covers 7 bases. The CDR3 is 15 amino acids. V lost 5 bases, J lost 4 bases, and 10 bases stayed unmatched. The germline V gene has CDR1 SGHVS and CDR2 FQNEAQ. Here the CDR3 reads CASSRPGTEITEAFF. The CDR3 DNA is TGTGCCAGCAGCCGTCCCGGGACAGAAATCACTGAAGCTTTCTTT.

The V call is TRBV7-9, the J call TRBJ1-3; 8 bases are a match to TRBD1. From germline, CDR1 is SEHNR and CDR2 FQNEAQ (reference sequence). The CDR3 sequence is 16 residues long. Germline trimming cut 1 base from V and 0 bases from J; bases unmatched to any gene: 2. This CDR3 is CASSLEGQVSGNTIYF. The DNA for the CDR3 is TGTGCCAGCAGCTTAGAGGGACAGGTCTCTGGAAACACCATATATTTT.

The gene calls are TRBV5-5 and TRBJ2-2; D not certain. The CDR3 runs 14 residues. Deletions cut 0 bases from V and 6 bases from J, with 9 bases between. Germline V gives CDR1 SGHKS, CDR2 YYEKEE (reference sequence). In DNA, the CDR3 is TGTGCCAGCAGCTTGGTTTTAATCTCCGGGGAGCTGTTTTTT. Translating gives CASSLVLISGELFF.

The chain joins TRBV6-4 to TRBJ2-2; D is uncertain. Trimming stripped 2 bases from V and 8 bases from J, with 9 bases between. Germline V gene lookup returns CDR1 MRHNA and CDR2 SNTAGT. This CDR3 is 13 amino acids long. CDR3: CASSDQLLGELFF. In DNA form, the CDR3 reads TGTGCCAGCAGTGACCAACTACTAGGGGAGCTGTTTTTT.

This clone was seen once. This chain joins TRBV24-1 and TRBJ2-7; D possibly corresponds to TRBD1 (6 bases). With 0 bases removed from V and 2 bases from J, the gap between germline ends came to 7 bases. The CDR3 covers 14 residues. CDR1 is KGHDR and CDR2 is SFDVKD in the germline V gene. CDR3 DNA: TGTGCCACCAGTGATTTGGGACAGCCCTACGAGCAGTACTTC. Translated, it gives CATSDLGQPYEQYF.

The rearrangement links TRBV4-3 to TRBJ1-1; TRBD1 aligns across 8 bases. CDR1 is LGHNA, CDR2 YSLEER, per germline. This CDR3 region has 16 residues. V dropped 1 base and J dropped 2; count of bases not matched to a gene: 6. CDR3 region: CASSQVPGGGNTEAFF. CDR3 in DNA: TGCGCCAGCAGCCAAGTTCCAGGGGGCGGAAACACTGAAGCTTTCTTT.

V usage is TRBV5-1 and J usage is TRBJ2-5; D is perhaps TRBD1 (6 bases). V lost 4 bases and J lost 3, with 16 bases in between. The CDR3 runs 15 residues. Per germline, CDR1 SGHRS and CDR2 YFSETQ. CDR3 in DNA: TGCGCCAGCAGCCTCCGGGACACCCCCGAAGAGACCCAGTACTTC. Translation gives CASSLRDTPEETQYF.

The V call is TRBV4-3, the J call TRBJ1-6; TRBD1 aligns across 8 bases. The V segment lost 0 bases and the J segment 7 bases; nucleotides outside the gene matches: 8. The CDR3 contains 17 residues. CDR1 is LGHNA and CDR2 is YSLEER in the germline V gene. The CDR3 nucleotides are TGCGCCAGCAGCCAAGATCATAAGGCAGGGGGCAATTCACCCCTCCACTTT. Amino acid sequence: CASSQDHKAGGNSPLHF.

The gene calls are TRBV30 and TRBJ2-7; D is perhaps TRBD1 (6 bases). The CDR3 spans 13 residues. The germline gives CDR1 GTSNPN, CDR2 SVGIG (reference sequence). V lost 3 bases and J lost 3, with 12 bases in between. The CDR3 spells CAWRLGGCYEQYF. CDR3 sequence (DNA): TGTGCCTGGAGACTAGGGGGTTGCTACGAGCAGTACTTC.

V and J are TRBV7-2 and TRBJ1-2; 9 bases are shared with TRBD1. This CDR3 contains 15 residues. Unmatched junction bases numbered 3, after V lost 0 bases and J lost 4 bases. Germline CDR1 is SGHTA and CDR2 is FQGNSA. CDR3: CASSLAQGASYGYTF. The CDR3 DNA is TGTGCCAGCAGCTTAGCACAGGGGGCATCCTATGGCTACACCTTC.

The V gene is TRBV12-5, the J gene TRBJ1-5; D is possibly TRBD1 (5 bases). V was pared by 6 bases and J by 0 bases, with 21 bases between. CDR1 is LGHNT, CDR2 FRNRAP, per germline. There are 18 residues in the CDR3. For the CDR3, the DNA is TGTGCTAGTGGCTTGAGGGTAGGGCAGGGAAGTAGCAATCAGCCCCAGCATTTT. This codes for CASGLRVGQGSSNQPQHF.

CDR3 in DNA: TGTGCCAGCAGATTTGGGGTTGGGACAGGGAACACTGAAGCTTTCTTT. Protein product: CASRFGVGTGNTEAFF. This chain uses TRBV7-2 with TRBJ1-1, with 8 bases that match TRBD1. Germline CDR1 and CDR2: SGHTA and FQGNSA. There are 16 residues in the CDR3. V shed 6 bases, J shed 1 base, and the junction held 10 bases outside the gene matches.